The 3 T cell receptor beta chains below were found in one sample sequenced in a study of beta chain features in type 1 diabetes. Expressed TCRB transcripts got sequenced, as all isolated RNA was reverse transcribed. Sequencing used immunoSEQ multiplex PCR; TCRdb keeps in-frame clones, though not all of them. The data hold 250,000 or so clones, with 25% to 30% observed a single time. The source material was central memory CD4+ T cells from blood. The receptors here all came from a man aged 25-40 years in good health.

This clone came up a few times. The V gene is TRBV5-4, the J gene TRBJ2-7; D uncertain. Germline V gene sequence: CDR1 SGHNT, CDR2 YYREEE (reference sequence). V was clipped by 4 bases and J by 7 bases, with 9 bases between them. This CDR3 region has 11 residues. CDR3: CASSGQQEQYF. The CDR3 coding sequence is TGTGCCAGCAGCGGTCAACAAGAGCAGTACTTC.

Written as DNA, the CDR3 is TGTGCCAGCCGTACTGACCGTTACAATGAGCAGTTCTTC. This gives the protein CASRTDRYNEQFF. The rearrangement uses TRBV27 and TRBJ2-1, with D uncertain. CDR1 is MNHEY and CDR2 is SMNVEV in the germline V gene (reference sequence). The CDR3 is 13 amino acids. Between the trimmed V and J ends, which lost 8 bases and 4 bases, there was a span of 12 bases.

This clone was seen a handful of times. The V call is TRBV9, the J call TRBJ1-3; D perhaps matches TRBD1 (5 bases). The CDR3 totals 20 residues. V shed 0 bases and J shed 4 bases, with 26 bases lying between them. Germline values: CDR1 SGDLS, CDR2 YYNGEE. The CDR3 region is CASSVAPLGRLGPEGNTIYF. DNA of the CDR3: TGTGCCAGCAGCGTAGCCCCATTGGGGCGGCTGGGCCCTGAGGGAAACACCATATATTTT.